These 12 T cell receptor beta chains were all obtained from the same sample, sequenced in a study of blood T cells in healthy people across ages (dated by TCRdb to the mid-2010s). The library was generated by 5' RACE. The second PCR ran for roughly 7 to 12 cycles and used a J-beta primer mix along with a sample-barcoded 5' primer. TCRdb took the public reads, trimmed them with fastp at Q25, ran MiXCR for clone calling and kept in-frame beta chains. Rows are unified per CDR3 protein, each entry keeping the most common DNA and genes. The sample table contains some 1,800,000 distinct CDR3 sequences; only one count was recorded for approximately 39% of them. The ten most abundant clones make up 20% to 25% of the sample. Sequenced sample: blood. These receptors all stem from a human donor in good health.

This clonotype was found many times. The chain carries TRBV7-2 and TRBJ2-5; D not resolved. This CDR3 contains 12 residues. Trimming left V 4 bases short and J 5 bases short, with 8 bases between. Germline loops: CDR1 SGHTA, CDR2 FQGNSA. The CDR3 spells CASSSVRETQYF. The CDR3 region has the DNA TGTGCCAGCAGCTCGGTTAGGGAGACCCAGTACTTC. Looking up the rest from reference TRBV7-2 and TRBJ2-5 gives the full variable domain: GAGVSQSPSNKVTEKGKDVELRCDPISGHTALYWYRQSLGQGLEFLIYFQGNSAPDKSGLPSDRFSAERTGGSVSTLTIQRTQQEDSAVYLCASSSVRETQYFGPGTRLLVL.

This chain connects TRBV6-1 to TRBJ2-4; D perhaps matches TRBD2 (5 bases). The CDR3 totals 18 residues. CDR1 is MNHNS, CDR2 SASEGT, per germline. Trimming shortened V by 6 bases and J by 3 bases, and 24 bases separated the two germline ends. The CDR3 sequence is CASRLYFNEGSGKNIQYF. In DNA form, the CDR3 reads TGTGCCAGCAGACTCTACTTTAACGAGGGTTCGGGCAAAAACATTCAGTACTTC.

The V and J genes are TRBV4-3 and TRBJ2-4; TRBD2 aligns across 8 bases. The CDR3 has 17 amino acids. The V gene's germline CDR1 is LGHNA and CDR2 YSLEER. The V and J ends lost 0 bases and 13 bases, in that order; junction bases with no gene match: 17. The CDR3 loop reads CASSQDGPNGGAEEQYF. CDR3 coding DNA: TGCGCCAGCAGCCAAGACGGACCGAACGGGGGGGCCGAAGAGCAGTACTTC.

The rearrangement uses TRBV7-2 and TRBJ1-2; possibly TRBD1 for D (5 bases). The V gene's germline CDR1 is SGHTA and CDR2 FQGNSA. The V end lost 5 bases, the J end lost 4 bases, and 11 bases lay between the germline ends. The CDR3 sequence is 13 residues long. The CDR3 protein is CASSRDGGYGYTF. The CDR3 DNA reads as TGTGCCAGCAGCCGCGACGGGGGCTATGGCTACACCTTC.

This clonotype has a handful of counts. The DNA for the CDR3 is TGTGCCAGCAGCCCGCTCCGTCAGGGGCGAATGAACACTGAAGCTTTCTTT. Translating gives CASSPLRQGRMNTEAFF. The chain employs TRBV7-2 and TRBJ1-1; TRBD1 is a possible D gene (6 bases). Trimming removed 5 bases from V and 0 bases from J, with 19 bases in between. Germline-derived CDR1 and CDR2 are SGHTA and FQGNSA. The length of the CDR3 is 17 residues.

Comments on this clonotype: Mismatch with germline at one junction end may stem from a read error. The V call is TRBV4-2, the J call TRBJ1-2; D unclear. The CDR3 length is 16 residues. CDR1 is LGHNA, CDR2 YNFKEQ, per germline. CDR3 loop: CANSPRNPFSSYGYTF. Here the CDR3 DNA reads TGTGCCAACAGCCCTAGAAACCCTTTCTCCTCCTATGGCTACACCTTC.

This rearrangement joins TRBV7-2 to TRBJ2-5, with TRBD2 identical over 13 bases. Per germline, CDR1 SGHTA and CDR2 FQGNSA. The CDR3 is 19 residues long. Trimming at V came to 0 bases and at J to 0 bases, leaving 7 bases not matched to a gene. In DNA form, the CDR3 reads TGTGCCAGCAGCTTAGCGCGACTAGCGGGGGGCGCCAACCAAGAGACCCAGTACTTC. Translated: CASSLARLAGGANQETQYF.

V gene TRBV7-2 combines with J gene TRBJ2-5, with 8 bases fitting TRBD2. With 5 bases clipped from V and 1 base from J, the junction kept 9 bases outside the gene matches. The CDR3 loop spans 16 amino acids. The germline V gene has CDR1 SGHTA and CDR2 FQGNSA. The CDR3, as DNA: TGTGCCAGCAGCGCCCCGCGGGGGGCCAGCCAAGAGACCCAGTACTTC. Residues: CASSAPRGASQETQYF.

The V call is TRBV28, the J call TRBJ2-3, with a possible D match to TRBD2 (6 bases). Trimming stripped 10 bases from V and 2 bases from J, with 25 bases between. Germline-derived CDR1 and CDR2 are MDHEN and SYDVKM. The CDR3 totals 17 residues. DNA for the CDR3: TGTGCCACCAACCCCGCGAAGGGCGGGGAATACACAGATACGCAGTATTTT. Residues: CATNPAKGGEYTDTQYF.

This sequence joins TRBV29-1 and TRBJ1-2; TRBD1 aligns across 7 bases. In germline, CDR1 is SQVTM, CDR2 ANQGSEA. Losses at the gene ends were 2 bases for V and 8 bases for J; bases not matched to a gene: 5. The CDR3 runs 12 residues. In DNA form, the CDR3 reads TGCAGCGTTGAAACCAGGGGGTTAGGCTACACCTTC. The encoded protein is CSVETRGLGYTF. Full variable domain (rest looked up from reference TRBV29-1 and TRBJ1-2): SAVISQKPSRDICQRGTSLTIQCQVDSQVTMMFWYRQQPGQSLTLIATANQGSEATYESGFVIDKFPISRPNLTFSTLTVSNMSPEDSSIYLCSVETRGLGYTFGSGTRLTVV.

On this clonotype: One end of the junction does not line up with germline, which may come from a read error. The chain has TRBV5-1 and TRBJ2-7; D gene unclear. The length of the CDR3 is 14 residues. Germline lookup yields CDR1 SGHRS and CDR2 YFSETQ. This CDR3 reads CTSSIRPSADEQYF. The CDR3 DNA is TGCACCAGCAGCATTAGACCCTCGGCCGACGAGCAGTACTTC. Variable domain in full (rest from reference TRBV5-1 and TRBJ2-7): KAGVTQTPRYLIKTRGQQVTLSCSPISGHRSVSWYQQTPGQGLQFLFEYFSETQRNKGNFPGRFSGRQFSNSRSEMNVSTLELGDSALYLCTSSIRPSADEQYFGPGTRLTVT.

With respect to this clonotype: A single base separates this from a much larger clone, so it may be a read error. CDR3 bases: TGCAGCGTTATGAACTACGAGCAGTTCTTC. Residues: CSVMNYEQFF. V and J are TRBV29-1 and TRBJ2-7, with no clear D. Near its end, the DNA agrees better with TRBJ2-1, so the J call may be wrong. The CDR3 loop spans 10 amino acids. Germline CDR1 and CDR2: SQVTM and ANQGSEA.